Here is one T cell receptor (beta chain) with its context. These data originate in a study of T cell changes during pregnancy in multiple sclerosis. Sequenced by immunoSEQ multiplex PCR; TCRdb stores in-frame clones only, minus some. The sample lists around 44,000 clones; 85% to 95% were seen once. Germline CDR1 is MDHEN and CDR2 is SYDVKM. With V trimmed by 5 bases and J by 7 bases, 9 bases remained unmatched. CDR3 length equals 16 residues. The sample here was CD8+ T cells from peripheral blood mononuclear cells, taken in the third trimester of pregnancy. The sequence derives from a female donor with multiple sclerosis, enrolled in a pregnancy study. The rearrangement joins TRBV28 to TRBJ2-2; TRBD2 matches at 11 bases. The DNA of the CDR3 is TGTGCCAGCAGTATTATAGCGGGAGGGCCGGTCGGGGAGCTGTTTTTT. It specifies CASSIIAGGPVGELFF.